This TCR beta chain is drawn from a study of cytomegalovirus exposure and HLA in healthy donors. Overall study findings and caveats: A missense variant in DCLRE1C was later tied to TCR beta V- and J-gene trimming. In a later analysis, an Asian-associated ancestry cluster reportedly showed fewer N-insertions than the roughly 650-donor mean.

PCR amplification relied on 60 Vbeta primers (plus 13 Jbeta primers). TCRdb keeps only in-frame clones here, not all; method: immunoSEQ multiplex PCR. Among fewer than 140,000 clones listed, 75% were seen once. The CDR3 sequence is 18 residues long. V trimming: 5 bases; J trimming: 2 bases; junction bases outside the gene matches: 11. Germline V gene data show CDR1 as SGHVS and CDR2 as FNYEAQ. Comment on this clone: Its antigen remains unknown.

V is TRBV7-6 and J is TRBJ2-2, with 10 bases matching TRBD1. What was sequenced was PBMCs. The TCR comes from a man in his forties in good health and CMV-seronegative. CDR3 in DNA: TGTGCCAGCAGCCCCCCGACAGGGGGCGGGTTTAACACCGGGGAGCTGTTTTTT. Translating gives CASSPPTGGGFNTGELFF.